This record looks at one TCR beta chain sequence and its context. What it binds is unknown. The primer mix had 60 Vbeta and 13 Jbeta primers. Assay: immunoSEQ multiplex PCR; the TCRdb copy retains only in-frame clones and omits some. The data contain approximately 150,000 clones, roughly 80% of them singletons. The sample is drawn from a study of cytomegalovirus exposure and HLA in healthy donors. The CDR3 has 12 amino acids. CDR1 and CDR2 (germline): SQVTM, ANQGSEA. V was trimmed by 5 bases and J by 3 bases, leaving 9 bases between them. Whole-study findings and limits: Earlier analysis yielded a pattern in which most TCR beta V segments were productive about 90% or about 30% of the time. Indistinguishability led to the exclusion of some V segments, TRBV6-2 and TRBV6-3 included.

This rearrangement joins TRBV29-1 to TRBJ2-3; D ambiguous. The TCR was taken from a male donor in good health and CMV-seronegative. Input material: PBMCs. This CDR3 is CSVRKQTDTQYF. As DNA, the CDR3 is TGCAGCGTTAGAAAACAGACAGATACGCAGTATTTT.